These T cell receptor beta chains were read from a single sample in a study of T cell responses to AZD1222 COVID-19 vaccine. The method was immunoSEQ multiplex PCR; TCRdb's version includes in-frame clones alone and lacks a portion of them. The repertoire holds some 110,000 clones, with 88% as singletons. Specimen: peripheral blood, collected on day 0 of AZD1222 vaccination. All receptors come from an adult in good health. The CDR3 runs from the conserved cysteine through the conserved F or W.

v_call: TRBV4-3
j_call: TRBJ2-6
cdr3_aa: CASSQVEGGPGANVLTF

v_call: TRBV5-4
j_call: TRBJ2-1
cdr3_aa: CASSPGLANEQFF

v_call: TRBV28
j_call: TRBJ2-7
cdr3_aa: CASTTGQYYEQYF

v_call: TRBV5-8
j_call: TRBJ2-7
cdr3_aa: CASSPQGAYEQYF

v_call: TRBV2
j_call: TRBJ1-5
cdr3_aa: CASNLGTNQPQHF

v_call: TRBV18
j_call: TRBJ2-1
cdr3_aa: CASSPLGGGNEQFF

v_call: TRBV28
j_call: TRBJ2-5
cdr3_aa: CASTTGAQETQYF

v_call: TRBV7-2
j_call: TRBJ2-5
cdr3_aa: CASSLVAGPGGETQYF

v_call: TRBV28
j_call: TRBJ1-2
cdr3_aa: CASSLNSPVNYGYTF

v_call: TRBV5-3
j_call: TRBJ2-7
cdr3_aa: CARSPGQGPYEQYF

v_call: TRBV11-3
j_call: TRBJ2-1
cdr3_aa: CASSFTGPGEGYNEQFF

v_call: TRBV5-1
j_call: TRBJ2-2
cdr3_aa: CASSISTGELFF

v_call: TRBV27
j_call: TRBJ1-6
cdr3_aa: CASSWAEPNSPLHF

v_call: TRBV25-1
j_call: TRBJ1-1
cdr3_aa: CASSARQRANTEAFF

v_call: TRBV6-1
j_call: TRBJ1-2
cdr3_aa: CASSEPETYGYTF

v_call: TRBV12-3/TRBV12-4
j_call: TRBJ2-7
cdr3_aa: CASSFANIYEQYF

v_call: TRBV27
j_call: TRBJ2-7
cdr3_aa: CASTKGRDEQYF

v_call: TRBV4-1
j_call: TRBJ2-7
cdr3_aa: CASSPGQDPSGPYEQYF

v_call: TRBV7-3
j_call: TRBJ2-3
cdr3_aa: CASSLSPSLKGQGDTQYF

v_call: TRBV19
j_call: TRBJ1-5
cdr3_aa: CASLDRAYSNQPQHF

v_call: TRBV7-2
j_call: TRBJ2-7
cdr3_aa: CASSLVTGPYEQYF

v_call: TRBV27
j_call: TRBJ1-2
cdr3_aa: CASSSDRGSWVYGYTF

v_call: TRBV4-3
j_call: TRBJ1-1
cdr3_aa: CASSQGIPGQKGTEAFF

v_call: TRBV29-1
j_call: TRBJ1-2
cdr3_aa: CSVATGGGGFYGYTF

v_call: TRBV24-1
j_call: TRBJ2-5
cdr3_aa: CATSVRGTGQETQYF

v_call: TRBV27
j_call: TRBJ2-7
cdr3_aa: CASSPLAGFNEQYF

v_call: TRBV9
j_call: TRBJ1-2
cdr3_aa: CASSFSPGGDGYTF

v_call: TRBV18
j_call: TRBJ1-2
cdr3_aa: CASSPQGQNYGYTF

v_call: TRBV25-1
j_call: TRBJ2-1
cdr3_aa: CASREGTSGYNEQFF

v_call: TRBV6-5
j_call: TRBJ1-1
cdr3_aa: CASSYSRAHTEAFF

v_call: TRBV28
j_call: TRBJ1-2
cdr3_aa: CASSLNRVGYTF

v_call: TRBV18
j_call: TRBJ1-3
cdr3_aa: CASSPRTGNGNTIYF

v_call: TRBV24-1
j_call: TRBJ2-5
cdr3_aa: CATSDLSGGPIQETQYF

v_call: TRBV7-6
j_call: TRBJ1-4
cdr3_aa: CASSLRPATNEKLFF

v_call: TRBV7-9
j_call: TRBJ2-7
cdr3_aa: CASNPGTYEQYF

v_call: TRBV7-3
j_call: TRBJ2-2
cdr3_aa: CASSLGLAGGPYTGELFF

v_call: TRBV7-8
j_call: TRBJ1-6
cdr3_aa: CASSLEDRISPLHF

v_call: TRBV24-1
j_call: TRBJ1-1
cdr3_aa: CATSDPSSTEAFF

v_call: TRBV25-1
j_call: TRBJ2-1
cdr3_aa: CASSPSRLAWEQFF

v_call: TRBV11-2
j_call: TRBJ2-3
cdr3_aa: CASTPRGDRTDTQYF

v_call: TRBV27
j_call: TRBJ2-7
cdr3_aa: CASSPDKPSEQYF

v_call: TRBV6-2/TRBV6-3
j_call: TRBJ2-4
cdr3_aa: CASTPGDLAKNIQYF

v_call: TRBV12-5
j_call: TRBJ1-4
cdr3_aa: CASGLTSRGEKLFF